A single sample gave rise to the 14 T cell receptor beta chains below, sequenced in a study of cytomegalovirus exposure and HLA in healthy donors. PCR used 60 Vbeta primers and 13 Jbeta primers. The assay was immunoSEQ multiplex PCR, and TCRdb's table has in-frame clones only and misses some. The table records 100,000 to 150,000 clones, roughly 72% of them present only once. The sequencing input was PBMCs. The receptor set was obtained from a male donor in good health and CMV-seronegative.

CDR3 protein: CASSLFRVDEQFF. The CDR3 nucleotides are TGTGCCAGCAGCCTATTCCGGGTGGATGAGCAGTTCTTC. This sequence joins TRBV7-2 and TRBJ2-1; D is undetermined. This CDR3 is 13 amino acids long. V dropped 5 bases and J dropped 8 bases, with 13 bases sitting between them. Germline V lookup: CDR1 SGHTA, CDR2 FQGNSA.

J is TRBJ2-1 and V is TRBV5-1; 9 nucleotides align to TRBD2. The CDR3 covers 15 residues. V dropped 4 bases and J dropped 5; count of bases not matched to a gene: 7. Germline V gives CDR1 SGHRS, CDR2 YFSETQ. The CDR3 sequence is CASSPWTSDNNEQFF. DNA for the CDR3: TGCGCCAGCAGCCCGTGGACTAGCGACAACAATGAGCAGTTCTTC.

This clone was detected once. The rearrangement uses TRBV2 and TRBJ2-3, with 7 bases fitting TRBD1. This CDR3 contains 15 residues. V was clipped by 3 bases and J by 8 bases; unmatched bases: 11. From germline, CDR1 is SNHLY and CDR2 FYNNEI. The CDR3 DNA sequence: TGTGCCAGCAGTGACCGACAGGGAAGAGTGGCTACGCAGTATTTT. This gives the protein CASSDRQGRVATQYF.

The chain is built from TRBV28 and TRBJ2-5; 7 nucleotides match TRBD1. Per the germline V gene, CDR1 is MDHEN and CDR2 is SYDVKM. The CDR3 is made up of 15 amino acids. J lost 5 bases, V lost 6 bases, and 12 bases had no gene match. CDR3 sequence reads: CASRQGGQKAETQYF. For the CDR3, the DNA is TGTGCCAGCAGGCAAGGGGGCCAAAAAGCTGAGACCCAGTACTTC.

The V and J genes are TRBV18 and TRBJ1-6; D unresolved. The V end was cut by 4 bases, the J end by 0 bases, with 10 bases between. CDR3 length: 16 residues. CDR1 and CDR2 (germline): KGHSH, LQKENI. CDR3 in amino acids: CASSQQQSSYNSPLHF. In DNA form, the CDR3 reads TGTGCCAGCTCACAACAGCAGAGCTCCTATAATTCACCCCTCCACTTT.

For the CDR3, the DNA is TGTGCCAGTAGTATCCAGGTGGGCACCTACAATGAGCAGTTCTTC. Its translation: CASSIQVGTYNEQFF. V is TRBV19 and J is TRBJ2-1; no firm D call. V gave up 3 bases and J gave up 2 bases, with 11 bases separating them. The CDR3 runs to 15 residues. The germline V gene has CDR1 LNHDA and CDR2 SQIVND (reference sequence).

The rearrangement uses TRBV18 and TRBJ1-1; possibly TRBD1 for D (5 bases). Germline values: CDR1 KGHSH, CDR2 LQKENI. V was trimmed by 5 bases and J by 1 base, leaving 8 bases between them. The CDR3 spans 13 residues. CDR3 in amino acids: CASSGATNTEAFF. Written as DNA, the CDR3 is TGTGCCAGCTCAGGGGCCACGAACACTGAAGCTTTCTTT.

Written as DNA, the CDR3 is TGTGCCAGCAGTTTGAGGAATGAGCAGTTCTTC. It yields the protein CASSLRNEQFF. V and J are TRBV27 and TRBJ2-1, with D unresolved. There are 11 residues in the CDR3. V was trimmed by 3 bases and J by 7 bases, leaving 4 bases between them. Germline CDR1 is MNHEY and CDR2 is SMNVEV (reference sequence).

This clone is a singleton in its sample. The V gene is TRBV5-4, the J gene TRBJ2-5; 8 bases agree with TRBD2. Germline V CDR1 and CDR2: SGHNT, YYREEE (reference sequence). V was clipped by 4 bases and J by 5 bases; unmatched bases: 7. The CDR3 loop spans 14 amino acids. CDR3 region: CASSLGGGTETQYF. Here the CDR3 DNA reads TGTGCCAGCAGCCTCGGGGGGGGGACGGAGACCCAGTACTTC. Full variable domain (missing parts from reference TRBV5-4 and TRBJ2-5): ETGVTQSPTHLIKTRGQQVTLRCSSQSGHNTVSWYQQALGQGPQFIFQYYREEENGRGNFPPRFSGLQFPNYSSELNVNALELDDSALYLCASSLGGGTETQYFGPGTRLLVL.

Worth noting for this clone: This sample also contains other DNA sequences that code for the same CDR3. This chain uses TRBV27 with TRBJ1-1; TRBD1 matches at 8 bases. The CDR3 has 17 residues. CDR1 is MNHEY, CDR2 SMNVEV, per germline (reference sequence). With V trimmed by 3 bases and J by 4 bases, 13 bases remained unmatched. The CDR3 bases are TGTGCCAGCAGTTTTTTTGATATCAGGGGGCATAGCACTGAAGCTTTCTTT. Translated, it gives CASSFFDIRGHSTEAFF.

Worth noting for this clone: A single base separates this from a much larger clone, so it may be a read error. This chain joins TRBV4-1 and TRBJ2-2, with a weak D call TRBD2 (5 bases). This CDR3 has 17 residues. V was pared by 0 bases and J by 0 bases, with 11 bases between. CDR1 is MGHRA and CDR2 is YSYEKL in the germline V gene. The CDR3 here is CASSQDREGSNTGELFF. The CDR3 region has the DNA TGCGCCAGCAGCCAAGATCGTGAGGGATCGAACACCGGGGAGCTGTTTTTT.

DNA for the CDR3: TGTGCCAGCAGCTTTACCTCGGGACTAGCGGAGTGGGGAGTGGAGACCCAGTACTTC. Encoded protein: CASSFTSGLAEWGVETQYF. This chain joins TRBV5-4 and TRBJ2-5; TRBD2 aligns across 11 bases. CDR3 length: 19 amino acids. Unmatched junction bases numbered 17, after V lost 2 bases and J lost 5 bases. Germline V gene sequence: CDR1 SGHNT, CDR2 YYREEE (reference sequence).

The chain has TRBV7-9 and TRBJ2-1; maybe TRBD1 (6 bases). Trimming pared 4 bases from V and 6 bases from J, leaving 10 bases between. This CDR3 has 13 amino acids. The germline CDR1 and CDR2 sequences are SEHNR and FQNEAQ (reference sequence). The CDR3 nucleotides read TGTGCCAGCAGCTCGCAGGGGAGCAATGAGCAGTTCTTC. Translated, it gives CASSSQGSNEQFF.

The V and J genes are TRBV27 and TRBJ1-1, with D possibly being TRBD1 (5 bases). Trimming took off 5 bases at V and 0 bases at J, with 10 bases between the two ends. The CDR3 length is 14 residues. From germline, CDR1 is MNHEY and CDR2 SMNVEV (reference sequence). The CDR3 sequence is CASSRSRVNTEAFF. CDR3 nucleotide sequence: TGTGCCAGCAGTAGGTCCAGGGTGAACACTGAAGCTTTCTTT.